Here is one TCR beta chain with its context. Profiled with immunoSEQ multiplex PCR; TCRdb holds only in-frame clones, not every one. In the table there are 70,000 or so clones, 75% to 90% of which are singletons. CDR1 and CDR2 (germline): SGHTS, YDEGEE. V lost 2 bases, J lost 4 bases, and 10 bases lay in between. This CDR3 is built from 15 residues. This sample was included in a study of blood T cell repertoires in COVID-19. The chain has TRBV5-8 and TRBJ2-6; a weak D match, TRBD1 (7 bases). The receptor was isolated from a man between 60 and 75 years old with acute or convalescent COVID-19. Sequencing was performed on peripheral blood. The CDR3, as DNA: TGTGCCAGCAGCTTCCAGGGGGGCGGGGCCAACGTCCTGACTTTC. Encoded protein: CASSFQGGGANVLTF.